The rows below give T cell receptor beta chains drawn from one sample of a study of blood T cell repertoires in COVID-19. Assay used: immunoSEQ multiplex PCR; TCRdb lists only in-frame clones, some missing. The table lists roughly 60,000 clones, about 86% of them singletons. The sequenced sample consisted of peripheral blood. The receptors stem from a man aged 40-49 years with acute or convalescent COVID-19. Both conserved end residues are part of each CDR3. The D gene is left open where the match is weak. Clone size, where shown, is once, few, many, or a class for clones that have expanded.

DNA	CDR3	J	V	size	D
TGTGCCAGCAGCTTAACGGGACAGGCCACCGGGGAGCTGTTTTTT	CASSLTGQATGELFF	TRBJ2-2	TRBV11-3	NA	TRBD1
TGTGCCAGCAGCTTGGGGGACTCCCGCGAGCAGTACTTC	CASSLGDSREQYF	TRBJ2-7	TRBV5-8	NA	NA
TGTGCCAGCAGCCCCCAGGGGGCGAGTGGCTACACCTTC	CASSPQGASGYTF	TRBJ1-2	TRBV6-5	NA	TRBD1
TGTGCCAGCAGCTTGGCGGGTAATGAGCAGTTCTTC	CASSLAGNEQFF	TRBJ2-1	TRBV5-6	once	NA
TGTGCCAGCAGCCCGGGACTAGCGGGGAACACCGGGGAGCTGTTTTTT	CASSPGLAGNTGELFF	TRBJ2-2	TRBV5-4	few	TRBD2
TGTGCCAGCACCATGAACCGCGGAGAGACCCAGTACTTC	CASTMNRGETQYF	TRBJ2-5	TRBV6-5	NA	NA
TGTGCCAGCAGTACCCGACAGGGGGCGAGTCAGCCCCAGCATTTT	CASSTRQGASQPQHF	TRBJ1-5	TRBV2	NA	TRBD1
TGTGCCAGCGACCCAAAATCAGGGGGGACCGGGGAGCTGTTTTTT	CASDPKSGGTGELFF	TRBJ2-2	TRBV19	NA	NA
TGTGCCAGCAGCATCCGGACTAGCGGGGGGGCCTCTGGGGCCAACGTCCTGACTTTC	CASSIRTSGGASGANVLTF	TRBJ2-6	TRBV9	once	TRBD2
TGTGCCAGCAGCCATAACCCCACCAGGGGAAGATCACCCCTCCACTTT	CASSHNPTRGRSPLHF	TRBJ1-6	TRBV11-2	NA	NA
TGTGCCAGCCTAGAGGAAGGTATTGAAAAACTGTTTTTT	CASLEEGIEKLFF	TRBJ1-4	TRBV19	NA	NA
TGTGCCAGCAGCGCAGCCGGGACAGGGGTAAGGGACACCATATATTTT	CASSAAGTGVRDTIYF	TRBJ1-3	TRBV9	NA	TRBD1
TGCAGCGGGGGGGACAGCGGGACGGGCGGCTACACCTTC	CSGGDSGTGGYTF	TRBJ1-2	TRBV29-1	NA	TRBD1
TGTGCCAGCAAAAGGTCCGGGGTCAATGAGCAGTTCTTC	CASKRSGVNEQFF	TRBJ2-1	TRBV27	NA	NA
TGTGCCAGCAGCTTAATTAGGGGGTACCAAGAGACCCAGTACTTC	CASSLIRGYQETQYF	TRBJ2-5	TRBV7-2	NA	NA
TGTGCCAGCAGTTTAGACGAGGGCCACTACGAGCAGTACTTC	CASSLDEGHYEQYF	TRBJ2-7	TRBV27	NA	NA
TGTGCCAGCAGTTTGGGGACTAGCGGGGGCAACTACAATGAGCAGTTCTTC	CASSLGTSGGNYNEQFF	TRBJ2-1	TRBV27	NA	TRBD2
TGTGCCATCACTTCCGCCCTAGCCGGAGGGGACGGCTACACCTTC	CAITSALAGGDGYTF	TRBJ1-2	TRBV6-6	NA	NA
TGTGCCACCAGTGATTTGAAGTCAGGTCAAGAGACCCAGTACTTC	CATSDLKSGQETQYF	TRBJ2-5	TRBV24-1	NA	NA
TGCCGGACCGGGACAGGGGCTGAAGCTTTCTTT	CRTGTGAEAFF	TRBJ1-1	TRBV29-1	NA	TRBD1
TGTGCCAGCAGCTTGAGGACAGCTAGTCAGTTTGCTTATGGCTACACCTTC	CASSLRTASQFAYGYTF	TRBJ1-2	TRBV5-6	NA	NA
TGTGCCAGCAGCCCTGGACAGGGGGGGCCGGATCGGGTCCTTATGAACACTGAAGCTTTCTTT	CASSPGQGGPDRVLMNTEAFF	TRBJ1-1	TRBV13	NA	TRBD1
TGTGCCAGCAGCTCGTCCCCCACAGGGACTAATTCACCCCTCCACTTT	CASSSSPTGTNSPLHF	TRBJ1-6	TRBV5-4	NA	NA
TGTGCCAGCAGCTCCTTCCGGGGCGGGGTGAACACTGAAGCTTTCTTT	CASSSFRGGVNTEAFF	TRBJ1-1	TRBV5-4	once	NA
TGTGCCAGCAGCTTGCCGGAACGAGGGACCCAGTACTTC	CASSLPERGTQYF	TRBJ2-5	TRBV5-6	once	NA
TGTGCCAGCAGCCTCCGAACAGGGAAGTTCGCTGAAGCTTTCTTT	CASSLRTGKFAEAFF	TRBJ1-1	TRBV7-8	NA	NA
TGTGCCAGCAGTGGTACGGGGGTGCCAGATACGCAGTATTTT	CASSGTGVPDTQYF	TRBJ2-3	TRBV2	NA	NA
TGTGCCAGCAGTTTATCGGTGGAGACAGCTTCGCGTTATGGCTACACCTTC	CASSLSVETASRYGYTF	TRBJ1-2	TRBV27	few	NA
TGCGCCAGTCGACAACAGGGGTACACTGAAGCTTTCTTT	CASRQQGYTEAFF	TRBJ1-1	TRBV5-1	NA	TRBD1
TGTGCCAGCAGCTTAGATCGGACAGGCGAGTACGAGCAGTACTTC	CASSLDRTGEYEQYF	TRBJ2-7	TRBV11-3	NA	TRBD1
TGTGCCAGCAGCTTGGATGCGGGGGCTGTGGAGACCCAGTACTTC	CASSLDAGAVETQYF	TRBJ2-5	TRBV5-6	NA	NA
TGTGCCAGCGGCAGGGGAAGCAATCAGCCCCAGCATTTT	CASGRGSNQPQHF	TRBJ1-5	TRBV28	NA	NA
TGTGCCTGGAGTGTTGGACAGGGAAGAACTGAAGCTTTCTTT	CAWSVGQGRTEAFF	TRBJ1-1	TRBV30	NA	TRBD1
TGTGCCATCAGTGAGTCGCACTTTCGGGACAAGGACTACGAGCAGTACTTC	CAISESHFRDKDYEQYF	TRBJ2-7	TRBV10-3	NA	NA
TGTGCCAGCTCACCGGGGGGGGGCCAGCCCCAGCATTTT	CASSPGGGQPQHF	TRBJ1-5	TRBV18	NA	NA
TGTGCCAGCAGTCGTCAGATAAACACAGATACGCAGTATTTT	CASSRQINTDTQYF	TRBJ2-3	TRBV27	NA	NA
TGTGCCAGCAGCCTAAGGGGGCTCCGGGAGCTGTTTTTT	CASSLRGLRELFF	TRBJ2-2	TRBV5-6	NA	TRBD1
TGTGCCTGGACGGGACAGCAAAACTATGGCTACACCTTC	CAWTGQQNYGYTF	TRBJ1-2	TRBV30	NA	TRBD1
TGTGCCAGCAGCCGACCTAGGGGGGGTGGCTACACCTTC	CASSRPRGGGYTF	TRBJ1-2	TRBV5-6	NA	NA
TGTGCCAGCAGTTTATCCCACGGGTACACCGGGGAGCTGTTTTTT	CASSLSHGYTGELFF	TRBJ2-2	TRBV28	NA	NA
TGCGCCAGCAGCCAAGAGGGTGGACAGAGTAATTCACCCCTCCACTTT	CASSQEGGQSNSPLHF	TRBJ1-6	TRBV4-1	NA	NA